The rows below give T cell receptor beta chains drawn from one sample of a study of PD-1 blockade in classical Hodgkin lymphoma. Clones were sequenced by immunoSEQ multiplex PCR, and TCRdb holds only the in-frame ones, with some missing. The sample has about 30,000 clones, over 55% seen once; the top ten hold around 3%. The sample consisted of peripheral blood mononuclear cells (PBMCs), taken before the second cycle of nivolumab. These receptors all come from a human donor with classical Hodgkin lymphoma. The CDR3 runs from the conserved cysteine through the conserved F or W. Fields, in order: clone size, V gene, D gene, J gene, CDR3 protein, CDR3 DNA. A D gene is named only where the DNA matches it firmly. Size is omitted from some rows. Given values are once, few, many or a class for expanded clones.

NA	TRBV18	TRBD1	TRBJ1-5	CASSSGQDNQPQHF	TGTGCCAGCTCATCGGGACAGGACAATCAGCCCCAGCATTTT
NA	TRBV7-6	TRBD2	TRBJ2-1	CASSLGTTSYNEQFF	TGTGCCAGCAGCCTGGGGACTACCTCCTACAATGAGCAGTTCTTC
once	TRBV4-1	NA	TRBJ2-2	CASQEGGGWTGELFF	TGCGCCAGCCAGGAGGGGGGCGGTTGGACCGGGGAGCTGTTTTTT
few	TRBV18	TRBD2	TRBJ2-5	CASSSTPGLAGVETQYF	TGTGCCAGCTCATCTACACCGGGACTAGCGGGGGTAGAGACCCAGTACTTC
NA	TRBV27	TRBD2	TRBJ2-7	CASSPWEASGAYEQYF	TGTGCCAGCAGCCCTTGGGAGGCTAGCGGTGCCTACGAGCAGTACTTC
NA	TRBV4-3	NA	TRBJ1-1	CASSQEPPPNTEAFF	TGCGCCAGCAGCCAAGAACCACCCCCGAACACTGAAGCTTTCTTT
few	TRBV4-1	TRBD2	TRBJ2-3	CASSQDQAGATDTQYF	TGCGCCAGCAGCCAAGATCAAGCGGGGGCCACAGATACGCAGTATTTT
NA	TRBV5-4	TRBD1	TRBJ2-7	CASSFVQGGEQYF	TGTGCCAGCAGCTTTGTACAGGGGGGCGAGCAGTACTTC
once	TRBV28	TRBD2	TRBJ2-1	CASTFPGGVSNEQFF	TGTGCCAGCACTTTCCCGGGGGGGGTGAGCAATGAGCAGTTCTTC
NA	TRBV5-4	NA	TRBJ2-3	CASHGIESTDTQYF	TGTGCCAGCCACGGTATCGAAAGCACAGATACGCAGTATTTT
NA	TRBV20-1	NA	TRBJ1-1	CSIPGSPEAFF	TGCAGTATTCCGGGCAGCCCTGAAGCTTTCTTT
NA	TRBV6-6	NA	TRBJ1-2	CASSDSLHYGYTF	TGTGCCAGCAGTGACAGTTTACACTATGGCTACACCTTC
NA	TRBV6-5	NA	TRBJ1-1	CASTQGRGTEAFF	TGTGCCAGCACTCAGGGTCGGGGCACTGAAGCTTTCTTT
NA	TRBV30	NA	TRBJ2-7	CAWSVRQDGFYEQYF	TGTGCCTGGAGTGTTCGGCAGGATGGGTTCTACGAGCAGTACTTC
few	TRBV19	TRBD1	TRBJ1-2	CASTDQDRLLDGYTF	TGTGCCAGTACCGACCAGGACAGGTTGTTGGATGGCTACACCTTC
NA	TRBV16	NA	TRBJ1-2	CASSTNYRDGYTF	TGTGCCAGCAGCACGAATTACAGGGATGGCTACACCTTC
NA	TRBV9	TRBD2	TRBJ2-3	CASSPQMGAGGAVDTQYF	TGTGCCAGCAGCCCACAGATGGGAGCGGGGGGCGCCGTGGATACGCAGTATTTT
NA	TRBV15	TRBD1	TRBJ2-7	CATSSATGDPYEQYF	TGTGCCACCAGCAGTGCTACAGGGGACCCCTACGAGCAGTACTTC
NA	TRBV5-1	NA	TRBJ2-1	CASSSDSNEQFF	TGCGCCAGCAGCTCGGACTCCAATGAGCAGTTCTTC
once	TRBV7-3	TRBD1	TRBJ2-5	CASSPTGTDGAQYF	TGTGCCAGCAGCCCTACCGGGACAGATGGCGCGCAGTACTTC
NA	TRBV5-1	NA	TRBJ1-3	CASSLEGGSTIYF	TGCGCCAGCAGCTTGGAAGGGGGGAGCACCATATATTTT
NA	TRBV2	NA	TRBJ1-2	CASVLDWTNYGYTF	TGTGCCAGCGTGCTCGACTGGACTAACTATGGCTACACCTTC
few	TRBV6-5	NA	TRBJ1-1	CASSTLDMNTEAFF	TGTGCCAGCAGTACCCTTGATATGAACACTGAAGCTTTCTTT
few	TRBV19	TRBD2	TRBJ2-1	CASSIMGGGYNEQFF	TGTGCCAGTAGTATAATGGGGGGGGGCTACAATGAGCAGTTCTTC
NA	TRBV19	NA	TRBJ1-1	CASSIDEQVSMGGTEAFF	TGTGCCAGTAGTATAGACGAACAGGTCTCGATGGGTGGCACTGAAGCTTTCTTT
NA	TRBV5-6	NA	TRBJ1-3	CASSLGRPISSGNTIYF	TGTGCCAGCAGCCTGGGACGGCCAATTTCCTCTGGAAACACCATATATTTT
once	TRBV7-9	NA	TRBJ2-2	CASSYNTVPTGELFF	TGTGCCAGCAGCTATAATACCGTTCCGACCGGGGAGCTGTTTTTT
NA	TRBV11-2	NA	TRBJ2-5	CASRSRNQETQYF	TGTGCCAGCAGAAGTAGGAACCAAGAGACCCAGTACTTC
few	TRBV15	TRBD1	TRBJ2-5	CATSLGGAAETQYF	TGTGCCACCAGCCTAGGGGGCGCCGCAGAGACCCAGTACTTC
few	TRBV6-5	NA	TRBJ1-3	CASNPNPRGGNTIYF	TGTGCCAGCAACCCCAACCCGAGGGGTGGAAACACCATATATTTT
medium-sized	TRBV30	TRBD1	TRBJ1-5	CAWTGTGFNQPQHF	TGTGCCTGGACCGGGACAGGGTTCAATCAGCCCCAGCATTTT
NA	TRBV28	NA	TRBJ1-1	CASTQGGVGNTEAFF	TGTGCCAGCACCCAGGGCGGGGTTGGGAACACTGAAGCTTTCTTT
NA	TRBV19	NA	TRBJ2-2	CASSIPTAGELFF	TGTGCCAGTAGTATCCCGACCGCCGGGGAGCTGTTTTTT
NA	TRBV6-1	NA	TRBJ1-5	CASSPGQYSNQPQHF	TGTGCCAGCAGCCCCGGACAGTATAGCAATCAGCCCCAGCATTTT
NA	TRBV4-1	NA	TRBJ2-1	CASSQFSNEQFF	TGCGCCAGCAGCCAGTTCAGCAATGAGCAGTTCTTC
NA	TRBV4-1	TRBD2	TRBJ2-7	CASSQQLAGSYEQYF	TGCGCCAGCAGCCAGCAGCTAGCGGGGAGTTACGAGCAGTACTTC
NA	TRBV6-1	TRBD1	TRBJ2-1	CASRMDRGGYNEQFF	TGTGCCAGCAGGATGGACAGGGGAGGCTACAATGAGCAGTTCTTC
NA	TRBV7-2	TRBD2	TRBJ2-5	CASSLASGGSQETQYF	TGTGCCAGCAGCTTAGCTAGCGGGGGGTCTCAAGAGACCCAGTACTTC